This T cell receptor (beta chain) originates from a study of post-analysis software for immune sequencing data. Regarding this clonotype: A much larger clone differs from this one at a single base, so this may be a read error.

cDNA libraries for TCR beta contained unique molecular identifiers. TCRdb re-called the PCR reads with MiXCR, one entry per CDR3 protein. The sample records about 260,000 distinct CDR3 sequences, 30% to 45% being singletons. The receptor was derived from a girl under 18 with multiple sclerosis. The sample comprised blood.

CDR3 nucleotides: TGCAGTGCTAGTCCCTTCGACAGGTCAATCAATGAGCAGTTCTTC. Protein: CSASPFDRSINEQFF. The chain uses TRBV20-1 and TRBJ2-1; tentatively, D is TRBD1 (6 bases). The CDR3 length is 15 residues. Per germline, CDR1 DFQATT and CDR2 SNEGSKA (reference sequence). V was cut by 3 bases and J by 6 bases, with 18 bases left in between.